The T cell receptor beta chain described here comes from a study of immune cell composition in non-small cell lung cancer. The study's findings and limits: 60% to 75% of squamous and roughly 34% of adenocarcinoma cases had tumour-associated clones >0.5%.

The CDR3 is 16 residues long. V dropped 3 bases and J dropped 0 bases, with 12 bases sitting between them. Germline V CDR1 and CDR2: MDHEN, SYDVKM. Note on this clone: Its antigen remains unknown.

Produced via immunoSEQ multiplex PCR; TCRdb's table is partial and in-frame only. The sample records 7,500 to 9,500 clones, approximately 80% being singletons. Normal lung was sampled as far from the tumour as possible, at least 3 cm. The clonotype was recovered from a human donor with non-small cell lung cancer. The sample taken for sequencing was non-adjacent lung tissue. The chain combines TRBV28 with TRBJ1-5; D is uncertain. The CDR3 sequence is CASSLWAVNSNQPQHF. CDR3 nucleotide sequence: TGTGCCAGCAGTTTGTGGGCAGTTAATAGCAATCAGCCCCAGCATTTT.